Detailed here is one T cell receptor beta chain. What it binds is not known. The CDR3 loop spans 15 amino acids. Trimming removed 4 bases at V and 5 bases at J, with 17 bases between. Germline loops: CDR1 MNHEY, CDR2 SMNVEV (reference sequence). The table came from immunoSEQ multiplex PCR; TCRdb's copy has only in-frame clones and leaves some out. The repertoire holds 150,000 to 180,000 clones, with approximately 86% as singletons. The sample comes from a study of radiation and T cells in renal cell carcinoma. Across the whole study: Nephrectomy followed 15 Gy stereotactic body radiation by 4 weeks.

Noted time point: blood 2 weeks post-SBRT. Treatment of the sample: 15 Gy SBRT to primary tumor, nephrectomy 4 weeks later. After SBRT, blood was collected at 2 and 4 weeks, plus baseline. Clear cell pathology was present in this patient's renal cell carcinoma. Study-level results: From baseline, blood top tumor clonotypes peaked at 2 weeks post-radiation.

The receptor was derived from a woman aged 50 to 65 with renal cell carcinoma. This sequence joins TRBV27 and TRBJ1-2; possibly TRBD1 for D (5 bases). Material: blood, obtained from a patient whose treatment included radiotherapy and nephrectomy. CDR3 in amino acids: CASSSLGGGAYGYTF. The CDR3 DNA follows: TGTGCCAGCAGTTCCCTCGGGGGAGGGGCGTATGGCTACACCTTC.